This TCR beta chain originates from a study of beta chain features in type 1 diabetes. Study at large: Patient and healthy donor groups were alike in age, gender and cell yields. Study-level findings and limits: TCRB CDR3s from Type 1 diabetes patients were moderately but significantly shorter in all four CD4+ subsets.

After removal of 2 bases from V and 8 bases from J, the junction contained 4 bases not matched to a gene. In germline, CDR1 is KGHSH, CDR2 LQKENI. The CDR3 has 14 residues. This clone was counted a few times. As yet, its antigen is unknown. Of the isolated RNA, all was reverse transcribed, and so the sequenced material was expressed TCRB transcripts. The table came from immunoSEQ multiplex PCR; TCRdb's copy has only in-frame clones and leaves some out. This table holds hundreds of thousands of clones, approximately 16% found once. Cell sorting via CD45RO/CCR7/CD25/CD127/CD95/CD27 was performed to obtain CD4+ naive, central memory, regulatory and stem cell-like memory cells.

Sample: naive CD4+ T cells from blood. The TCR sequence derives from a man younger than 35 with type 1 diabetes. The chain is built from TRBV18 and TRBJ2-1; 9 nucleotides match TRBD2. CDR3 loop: CASSPYSGSDEQFF. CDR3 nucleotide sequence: TGTGCCAGCTCACCATATAGCGGGAGTGATGAGCAGTTCTTC.